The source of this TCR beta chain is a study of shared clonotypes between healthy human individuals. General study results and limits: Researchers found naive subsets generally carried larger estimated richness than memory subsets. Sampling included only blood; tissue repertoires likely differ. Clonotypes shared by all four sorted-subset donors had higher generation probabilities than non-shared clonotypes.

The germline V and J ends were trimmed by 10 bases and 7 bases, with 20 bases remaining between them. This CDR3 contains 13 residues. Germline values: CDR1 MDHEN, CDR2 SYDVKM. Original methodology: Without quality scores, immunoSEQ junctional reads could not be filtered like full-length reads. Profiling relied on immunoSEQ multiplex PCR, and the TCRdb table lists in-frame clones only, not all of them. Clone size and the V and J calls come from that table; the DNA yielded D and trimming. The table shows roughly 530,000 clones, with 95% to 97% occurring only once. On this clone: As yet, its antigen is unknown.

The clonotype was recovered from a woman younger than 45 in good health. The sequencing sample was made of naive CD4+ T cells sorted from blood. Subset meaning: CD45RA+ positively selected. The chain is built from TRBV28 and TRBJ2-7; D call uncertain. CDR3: CATATGPTWEQYF. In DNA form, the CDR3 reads TGTGCCACCGCCACCGGCCCCACCTGGGAGCAGTACTTC.